This TCR beta chain was identified in a study of radiation and T cells in renal cell carcinoma. Study information: Nephrectomy followed 15 Gy stereotactic body radiation by 4 weeks. Study-level points and caveats: Top tumor clonotypes rose in blood 2 weeks post-radiation, then contracted.

Using immunoSEQ multiplex PCR, the repertoire was profiled, and TCRdb retains in-frame clones only, with some absent. The top ten hold about an eighth of the sample, which has some 150,000 clones, about 91% seen once. Time point given: blood 2 weeks post-SBRT. Sample treatment: 15 Gy SBRT to primary tumor, nephrectomy 4 weeks later. After SBRT, blood was collected at 2 and 4 weeks, plus baseline. The CDR3 is 15 amino acids. The germline V gene encodes CDR1 KGHSH and CDR2 LQKENI. The ends lost 3 bases at V and 4 bases at J; junction bases unmatched: 5. This clone was observed a handful of times. Its antigen is as yet unknown.

V is TRBV18 and J is TRBJ1-2, with TRBD1 matching over 10 bases. The source of this sequence is a woman aged 45 to 65 with renal cell carcinoma. Sequencing used blood, obtained from a patient whose treatment included radiotherapy and nephrectomy. CDR3 in amino acids: CASSPPGQGIYGYTF. The CDR3 nucleotides are TGTGCCAGCTCACCCCCGGGACAGGGGATCTATGGCTACACCTTC.